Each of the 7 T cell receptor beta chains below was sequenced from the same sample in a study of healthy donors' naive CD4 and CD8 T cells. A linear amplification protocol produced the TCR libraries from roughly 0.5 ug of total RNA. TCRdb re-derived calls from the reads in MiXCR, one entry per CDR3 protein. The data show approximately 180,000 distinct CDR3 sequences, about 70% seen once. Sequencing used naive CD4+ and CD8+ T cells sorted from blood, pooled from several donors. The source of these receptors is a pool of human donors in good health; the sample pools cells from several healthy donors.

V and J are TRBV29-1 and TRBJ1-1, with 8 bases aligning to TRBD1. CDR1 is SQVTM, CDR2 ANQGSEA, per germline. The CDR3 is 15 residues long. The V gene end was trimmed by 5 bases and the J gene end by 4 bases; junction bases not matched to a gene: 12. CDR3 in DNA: TGCAGCGTTTATCAACAGGGGGGAATAGGCACTGAAGCTTTCTTT. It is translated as CSVYQQGGIGTEAFF.

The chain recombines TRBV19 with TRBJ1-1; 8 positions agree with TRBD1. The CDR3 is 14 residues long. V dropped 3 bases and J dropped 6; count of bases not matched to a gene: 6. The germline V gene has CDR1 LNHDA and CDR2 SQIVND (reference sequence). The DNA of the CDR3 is TGTGCCAGTAGTATTTCAGGGGGCGACGCTGAAGCTTTCTTT. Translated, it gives CASSISGGDAEAFF.

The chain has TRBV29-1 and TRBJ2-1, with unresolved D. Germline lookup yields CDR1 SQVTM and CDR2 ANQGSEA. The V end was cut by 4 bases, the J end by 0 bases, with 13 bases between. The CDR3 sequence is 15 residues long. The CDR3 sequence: CSVAGSGSSYNEQFF. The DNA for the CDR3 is TGCAGCGTTGCTGGGTCTGGCAGCTCCTACAATGAGCAGTTCTTC.

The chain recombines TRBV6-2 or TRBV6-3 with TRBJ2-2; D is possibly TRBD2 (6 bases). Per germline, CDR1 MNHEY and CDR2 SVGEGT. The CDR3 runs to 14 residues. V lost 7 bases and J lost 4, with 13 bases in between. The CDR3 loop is CASNRDSSTGELFF. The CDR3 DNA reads TGTGCCAGCAATCGGGACTCTTCCACCGGGGAGCTGTTTTTT.

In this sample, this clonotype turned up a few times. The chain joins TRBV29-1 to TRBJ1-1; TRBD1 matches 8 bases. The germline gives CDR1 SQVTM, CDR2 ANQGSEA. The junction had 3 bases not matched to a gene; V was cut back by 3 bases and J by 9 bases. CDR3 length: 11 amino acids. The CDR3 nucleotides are TGCAGCGTTGACCCAGGGGGCAAAGCTTTCTTT. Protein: CSVDPGGKAFF. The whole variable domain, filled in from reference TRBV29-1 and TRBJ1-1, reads SAVISQKPSRDICQRGTSLTIQCQVDSQVTMMFWYRQQPGQSLTLIATANQGSEATYESGFVIDKFPISRPNLTFSTLTVSNMSPEDSSIYLCSVDPGGKAFFGQGTRLTVV.

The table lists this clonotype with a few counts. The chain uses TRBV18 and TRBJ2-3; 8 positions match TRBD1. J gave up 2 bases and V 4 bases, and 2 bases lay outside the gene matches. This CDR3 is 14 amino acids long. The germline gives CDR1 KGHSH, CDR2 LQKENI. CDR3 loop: CASSRDRHTDTQYF. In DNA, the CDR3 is TGTGCCAGCTCACGGGACAGGCACACAGATACGCAGTATTTT.

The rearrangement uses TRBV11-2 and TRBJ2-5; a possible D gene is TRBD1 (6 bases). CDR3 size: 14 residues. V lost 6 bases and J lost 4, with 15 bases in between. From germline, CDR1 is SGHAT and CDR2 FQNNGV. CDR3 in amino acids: CASSQGSNGETQYF. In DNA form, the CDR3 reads TGTGCCAGCAGTCAGGGGTCAAACGGAGAGACCCAGTACTTC.